This T cell receptor (beta chain) was profiled in a study of human T cells and chemical hapten exposure. The CDR3 covers 11 residues. CDR1 and CDR2 from the germline V gene are SGHKS and YYEKEE (reference sequence). Trimming shortened V by 4 bases and J by 6 bases, and 5 bases separated the two germline ends. One entry per CDR3 protein, called by TCRdb with MiXCR from the RACE reads. The sample gives 85,000 to 100,000 distinct CDR3 sequences, 25% to 30% of which show up once; about 9.3% is in the top ten. Time point indicated: patch test 3, about 24 weeks after DPC sensitization. The treatment was: therapeutic diphenylcyclopropenone sensitization with weekly scalp DPC.

The specimen comprised whole blood, sampled in connection with sensitization to the hapten diphenylcyclopropenone (DPC). This chain connects TRBV5-5 to TRBJ1-3, with D unclear. This receptor was obtained from a man in his forties with alopecia areata. Some clones in this sample may be carry-over from other donors' samples. The CDR3 loop reads CASSILNTIYF. The CDR3, as DNA: TGTGCCAGCAGCATCTTAAACACCATATATTTT.